This section outlines one T cell receptor beta chain sequence together with its context. Antigen unknown. Use of 60 Vbeta and 13 Jbeta primers characterized the PCR. Assay used: immunoSEQ multiplex PCR; TCRdb lists only in-frame clones, some missing. The sample holds over 150,000 clones, around three quarters seen once. This entry comes from a study of cytomegalovirus exposure and HLA in healthy donors. At the time of sampling, donors were nominally healthy, though unrecorded immune exposures were likely. General observations from the study: Among the sequence variants, a highly shared cluster was likely an artifact of sequencing.

The TCR was taken from a man aged 30 to 45 in good health and CMV-seropositive. The specimen was PBMCs.

The CDR3 here is CASSLGQGAHNEQFF. In DNA form, the CDR3 reads TGTGCCAGCAGCTTAGGACAGGGGGCCCACAATGAGCAGTTCTTC. The chain has TRBV7-6 and TRBJ2-1; 10 bases map to TRBD1. Unmatched junction bases numbered 2, after V lost 1 base and J lost 5 bases. Germline V gene sequence: CDR1 SGHVS, CDR2 FNYEAQ. The CDR3 has 15 residues. The full variable domain, rest sourced from reference TRBV7-6 and TRBJ2-1, is GAGVSQSPRYKVTKRGQDVALRCDPISGHVSLYWYRQALGQGPEFLTYFNYEAQQDKSGLPNDRFSAERPEGSISTLTIQRTEQRDSAMYRCASSLGQGAHNEQFFGPGTRLTVL.